This TCR beta chain emerged from a study of cytomegalovirus exposure and HLA in healthy donors. Overall study context: Out of around 360 genotyped donors, about 76% belonged to the Caucasian-associated ancestry cluster. Study outcomes and limitations: Certain indistinguishable V segments, among them TRBV6-2 and TRBV6-3, were excluded. Common viral pathogens (according to a later analysis) appeared linked to several of the most significant clusters. In a later analysis, HLA-associated TCR beta chains were more clonally expanded than equally common others.

Per germline, CDR1 SGDLS and CDR2 YYNGEE. CDR3 length: 15 residues. The V gene end was trimmed by 0 bases and the J gene end by 5 bases; junction bases not matched to a gene: 5. The PCR was carried out with 60 Vbeta primers and 13 Jbeta primers. Profiled with immunoSEQ multiplex PCR; TCRdb holds only in-frame clones, not every one. The data contain about 140,000 clones, roughly 78% of them seen just once; the ten biggest clones take up 2% to 2.5%. As to this clone: Its specificity is unknown.

The receptor was derived from a man aged 25 to 45 in good health and CMV-seronegative. The rearrangement joins TRBV9 to TRBJ2-3; 8 nucleotides agree with TRBD2. The sequenced sample consisted of PBMCs. The DNA for the CDR3 is TGTGCCAGCAGCGTAGGCTCGCTAGCGGGAGATACGCAGTATTTT. Amino acid sequence: CASSVGSLAGDTQYF. The complete variable domain, with remaining parts taken from reference TRBV9 and TRBJ2-3, reads DSGVTQTPKHLITATGQRVTLRCSPRSGDLSVYWYQQSLDQGLQFLIQYYNGEERAKGNILERFSAQQFPDLHSELNLSSLELGDSALYFCASSVGSLAGDTQYFGPGTRLTVL.